The 17 T cell receptor beta chains reported below all come from one sample, sequenced in a study of CD8+ T cells in alopecia areata. Extraction and reverse transcription of RNA yielded cDNA as the sequencing template. Sequenced by immunoSEQ multiplex PCR; TCRdb stores in-frame clones only, minus some. This sample has more than 100,000 clones; about 50% occur once, and the top ten carry 0.46%. Treatment specified: oral pan-JAK inhibitor, 5-10 mg twice daily. Here the sequenced sample was CD4+ T cells sorted from blood, taken at week 4, from a patient treated with tofacitinib. All receptors come from a human donor with alopecia areata.

This clone was counted ten times or more. The rearrangement joins TRBV30 to TRBJ2-3; D possibly uses TRBD1 or TRBD2 (6 bases each). Germline-derived CDR1 and CDR2 are GTSNPN and SVGIG (reference sequence). The CDR3 has 14 residues. Trimming shortened V by 2 bases and J by 1 base, and 10 bases separated the two germline ends. The CDR3 loop reads CAWSLGGRTDTQYF. The CDR3 DNA reads TGTGCCTGGAGTTTAGGGGGGCGCACAGATACGCAGTATTTT.

This clone showed up just a few times. In nucleotides, the CDR3 is TGTGCCAGCAACCAGTTGGCGAAGAACACTGAAGCTTTCTTT. It yields the protein CASNQLAKNTEAFF. This chain links TRBV2 with TRBJ1-1; D call uncertain. This CDR3 spans 14 amino acids. Germline V CDR1 and CDR2: SNHLY, FYNNEI. V was shortened by 7 bases and J by 1 base, with 13 bases between the two germline ends.

A few counts support this clone. This rearrangement joins TRBV12-5 to TRBJ2-1; no clear D gene. This CDR3 has 17 residues. Between the trimmed V and J ends, which lost 0 bases and 0 bases, there was a span of 12 bases. CDR1 LGHNT and CDR2 FRNRAP come from the germline V gene. This chain's CDR3 is CASGLVTGSSSYNEQFF. Here the CDR3 DNA reads TGTGCTAGTGGTTTGGTAACTGGATCGAGCTCCTACAATGAGCAGTTCTTC. Filled out from reference TRBV12-5 and TRBJ2-1, the complete variable domain reads DARVTQTPRHKVTEMGQEVTMRCQPILGHNTVFWYRQTMMQGLELLAYFRNRAPLDDSGMPKDRFSAEMPDATLATLKIQPSEPRDSAVYFCASGLVTGSSSYNEQFFGPGTRLTVL.

V and J are TRBV7-6 and TRBJ1-6; D is unresolved. Germline loops: CDR1 SGHVS, CDR2 FNYEAQ. V lost 0 bases and J lost 8, with 8 bases in between. This CDR3 has 14 amino acids. The CDR3 reads CASSLALGDSPLHF. The CDR3 bases are TGTGCCAGCAGCTTAGCGCTCGGCGATTCACCCCTCCACTTT.

This clone was seen a handful of times. The rearrangement joins TRBV18 to TRBJ2-7, with 7 bases that match TRBD2. V lost 3 bases to trimming and J lost 1 base; unmatched junction nucleotides: 6. Germline V CDR1 and CDR2: KGHSH, LQKENI. The CDR3 runs 15 residues. The CDR3 sequence: CASSPLGGDSYEQYF. Here the CDR3 DNA reads TGTGCCAGCTCACCCCTGGGGGGGGATTCCTACGAGCAGTACTTC.

The chain is built from TRBV10-3 and TRBJ2-7, with TRBD2 as a possible D gene (6 bases). V lost 8 bases and J lost 4, with 9 bases in between. The CDR3 contains 11 residues. Germline CDR1 reads ENHRY; CDR2 reads SYGVKD. The CDR3 spells CAIGRGYEQYF. The CDR3, as DNA: TGTGCCATCGGTCGGGGGTACGAGCAGTACTTC.

This clone was seen more than once but under ten times. J is TRBJ1-1 and V is TRBV5-1, with D maybe TRBD1 (6 bases). The CDR3 is 13 residues long. Germline V lookup: CDR1 SGHRS, CDR2 YFSETQ. V lost 0 bases and J lost 5, with 8 bases in between. CDR3 in DNA: TGCGCCAGCAGCTTGGTGGGGGCAACTGAAGCTTTCTTT. Protein: CASSLVGATEAFF. Supplemented by reference TRBV5-1 and TRBJ1-1, the full variable domain reads KAGVTQTPRYLIKTRGQQVTLSCSPISGHRSVSWYQQTPGQGLQFLFEYFSETQRNKGNFPGRFSGRQFSNSRSEMNVSTLELGDSALYLCASSLVGATEAFFGQGTRLTVV.

This clone was seen a few times. The chain recombines TRBV29-1 with TRBJ2-7; no clear D. The CDR3 has 14 amino acids. V was clipped by 4 bases and J by 2 bases, with 15 bases between them. Germline assignment: CDR1 SQVTM and CDR2 ANQGSEA. The CDR3 DNA reads TGCAGCGTTGCTCCAAGGGCGGCGACCTACGAGCAGTACTTC. This gives the protein CSVAPRAATYEQYF.

This clone has just a few counts. The chain joins TRBV5-5 to TRBJ2-5; D remains unclear. This CDR3 region has 13 residues. Trimming removed 2 bases from V and 5 bases from J, with 10 bases in between. Germline-derived CDR1 and CDR2 are SGHKS and YYEKEE (reference sequence). DNA for the CDR3: TGTGCCAGCAGCTTCGCACCCCCCGAGACCCAGTACTTC. This sequence encodes CASSFAPPETQYF.

The rearrangement joins TRBV29-1 to TRBJ2-5; TRBD1 might be the D (6 bases). The CDR3 is 15 residues long. The ends were cut back, 4 bases at V and 2 bases at J, with 17 bases in the middle. CDR1 is SQVTM and CDR2 is ANQGSEA in the germline V gene. The CDR3 bases are TGCAGCGTTGCCCTCAGTGAGACAGGTCAAGAGACCCAGTACTTC. Protein: CSVALSETGQETQYF. The full variable domain, with the rest looked up from reference TRBV29-1 and TRBJ2-5, is SAVISQKPSRDICQRGTSLTIQCQVDSQVTMMFWYRQQPGQSLTLIATANQGSEATYESGFVIDKFPISRPNLTFSTLTVSNMSPEDSSIYLCSVALSETGQETQYFGPGTRLLVL.

The V and J genes are TRBV19 and TRBJ2-4; the D gene is possibly TRBD2 (6 bases). The CDR3 is 17 amino acids. Trimming took off 0 bases at V and 0 bases at J, with 12 bases between the two ends. Germline V gene data show CDR1 as LNHDA and CDR2 as SQIVND (reference sequence). DNA of the CDR3: TGTGCCAGTAGTATAGATCGCGGCGGGATAGCCAAAAACATTCAGTACTTC. This sequence encodes CASSIDRGGIAKNIQYF.

This clone turned up a few times. The chain joins TRBV4-1 to TRBJ2-6; no clear D gene. CDR1 is MGHRA and CDR2 is YSYEKL in the germline V gene. The germline V and J ends were trimmed by 1 base and 2 bases, with 6 bases remaining between them. The CDR3 has 15 amino acids. The chain's CDR3 is CASSQVHTGANVLTF. DNA of the CDR3: TGCGCCAGCAGCCAAGTACATACTGGGGCCAACGTCCTGACTTTC.

This clone appeared a few times. CDR3: CASSTWTSVTDTQYF. The CDR3 DNA is TGTGCCAGCAGCACCTGGACTAGCGTGACAGATACGCAGTATTTT. The gene calls are TRBV11-2 and TRBJ2-3, with 9 bases matching TRBD2. V lost 5 bases, J lost 3 bases, and 6 bases stayed unmatched. Germline V gives CDR1 SGHAT, CDR2 FQNNGV. The CDR3 is 15 amino acids.

This clone appeared a few times. The V and J genes are TRBV29-1 and TRBJ1-1; 7 bases match TRBD1. This CDR3 has 12 residues. V was pared by 4 bases and J by 3 bases, with 2 bases of the junction left unmatched. Germline V gene sequence: CDR1 SQVTM, CDR2 ANQGSEA. CDR3 DNA: TGCAGCGTTGGCAGGGGGGACACTGAAGCTTTCTTT. Its protein product is CSVGRGDTEAFF.

The chain links TRBV10-3 to TRBJ2-4, with D perhaps matching TRBD2 (6 bases). This CDR3 is 15 amino acids long. V dropped 3 bases and J dropped 3 bases, with 12 bases sitting between them. CDR1 is ENHRY, CDR2 SYGVKD, per germline. The DNA of the CDR3 is TGTGCCATCAGTGAAGGACTACGGGGCAAAAACATTCAGTACTTC. Its protein product is CAISEGLRGKNIQYF.

The CDR3 sequence is CASSEAHRANSPLHF. The CDR3 coding sequence is TGTGCCAGCAGTGAAGCACACAGGGCCAATTCACCCCTCCACTTT. The chain uses TRBV6-1 and TRBJ1-6; possible D gene TRBD1, 6 bases. V gave up 0 bases and J gave up 7 bases, with 10 bases separating them. The germline V gene has CDR1 MNHNS and CDR2 SASEGT. The CDR3 extends over 15 amino acids.

The chain uses TRBV30 and TRBJ2-7, with 9 bases matching TRBD1. V trimming: 2 bases; J trimming: 2 bases; junction bases outside the gene matches: 7. The CDR3 sequence is 15 residues long. Germline CDR1 reads GTSNPN; CDR2 reads SVGIG (reference sequence). The CDR3 nucleotides are TGTGCCTGGAGTAAGGTGACAGGGGGGCCCTACGAGCAGTACTTC. Encoded protein: CAWSKVTGGPYEQYF.